This T cell receptor (beta chain) was identified during a study of T cell changes during pregnancy in multiple sclerosis. CDR1 is SQVTM and CDR2 is ANQGSEA in the germline V gene. The CDR3 contains 13 residues. Trimming took 8 bases from V and 4 from J, leaving 14 bases between them. Sequenced by immunoSEQ multiplex PCR; TCRdb stores in-frame clones only, minus some. The table shows under 60,000 clones, with less than 95% occurring only once. Sample: CD4+ T cells from peripheral blood mononuclear cells, taken in the third trimester of pregnancy. The chain joins TRBV29-1 to TRBJ1-4; D is unresolved. The receptor was isolated from a female donor with multiple sclerosis, enrolled in a pregnancy study. The CDR3 DNA follows: TGCAGCCCCACCACGGGGAATAATGAAAAACTGTTTTTT. Translation gives CSPTTGNNEKLFF.